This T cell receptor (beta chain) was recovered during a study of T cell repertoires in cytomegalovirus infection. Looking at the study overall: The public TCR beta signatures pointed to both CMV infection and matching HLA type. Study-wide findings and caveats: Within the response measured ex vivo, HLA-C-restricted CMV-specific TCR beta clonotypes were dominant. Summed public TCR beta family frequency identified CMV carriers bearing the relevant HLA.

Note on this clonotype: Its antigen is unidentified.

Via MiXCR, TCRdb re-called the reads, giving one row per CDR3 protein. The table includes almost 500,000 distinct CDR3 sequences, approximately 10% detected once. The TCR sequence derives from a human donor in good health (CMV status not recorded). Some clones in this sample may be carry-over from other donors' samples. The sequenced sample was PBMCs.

The CDR3 protein is CARQPGQGTYEQYF. CDR3 sequence (DNA): TGTGCCAGGCAGCCGGGACAGGGGACCTACGAGCAGTACTTC. The rearrangement uses TRBV6-1 and TRBJ2-7; 10 positions agree with TRBD1. Trimming removed 9 bases from V and 2 bases from J; junction bases left unmatched: 7. This CDR3 comprises 14 residues. Germline-derived CDR1 and CDR2 are MNHNS and SASEGT.